The 27 T cell receptor beta chains below were found in one sample sequenced in a study of OX40 agonist ivuxolimab in advanced cancers. Library method: the immunoSEQ multiplex PCR assay. Entries here come from immuneACCESS through TCRdb and include only in-frame sequences with V and J called. Some clones fail to appear in such tables; in the studies checked, an unresolved V gene covers under half of the shortfall, and the cause of the remainder is unknown. This sample comprises roughly 86,000 clones, about 94% of them detected only once. 1% to 1.3% of the sample goes to the ten largest clones. Sequenced here: CD4+ or CD8+ T cells sorted from blood, sampled in a trial of the OX40 agonist ivuxolimab. The receptors were gathered from an adult with an advanced solid tumor such as melanoma, head and neck, liver or kidney cancer.

The chain uses TRBV2 and TRBJ1-1; D perhaps matches TRBD1 (6 bases). Per the germline V gene, CDR1 is SNHLY and CDR2 is FYNNEI. The V and J ends lost 3 bases and 10 bases respectively, with 15 bases between them. The CDR3 has 13 amino acids. The chain's CDR3 is CASSEGTLRGAFF. CDR3 nucleotide sequence: TGTGCCAGCAGTGAGGGGACACTACGAGGAGCTTTCTTT.

This chain joins TRBV30 and TRBJ2-5, with a tentative D call TRBD2 (6 bases). The CDR3 length is 14 residues. From germline, CDR1 is GTSNPN and CDR2 SVGIG (reference sequence). Trimming shortened V by 3 bases and J by 2 bases, and 13 bases separated the two germline ends. CDR3 in amino acids: CAWSEGTGQETQYF. The CDR3, as DNA: TGTGCCTGGAGCGAGGGGACTGGGCAAGAGACCCAGTACTTC.

V usage is TRBV29-1 and J usage is TRBJ1-1; a possible D gene is TRBD1 (6 bases). The CDR3 covers 13 residues. V was pared by 7 bases and J by 2 bases, with 14 bases between. Per the germline V gene, CDR1 is SQVTM and CDR2 is ANQGSEA. Written as DNA, the CDR3 is TGCAGCGCCCAAGGACAGCTTAACACTGAAGCTTTCTTT. Translating gives CSAQGQLNTEAFF.

J is TRBJ2-1 and V is TRBV5-1; 9 bases line up with TRBD1. With 6 bases clipped from V and 5 bases from J, the junction kept 6 bases outside the gene matches. Looked up from germline, CDR1 is SGHRS and CDR2 is YFSETQ. This CDR3 contains 14 residues. This CDR3 reads CASTRDRENNEQFF. The DNA for the CDR3 is TGCGCCAGCACCCGGGACAGGGAGAACAATGAGCAGTTCTTC.

The chain joins TRBV18 to TRBJ2-7, with 8 bases lining up with TRBD1. Looked up from germline, CDR1 is KGHSH and CDR2 is LQKENI. V trimming: 3 bases; J trimming: 9 bases; junction bases outside the gene matches: 4. The CDR3 runs 12 residues. The CDR3 DNA is TGTGCCAGCTCACCGACAGGGGTGGTGCAGTACTTC. It encodes CASSPTGVVQYF.

The V call is TRBV9, the J call TRBJ2-2, with 7 bases fitting TRBD1. Germline CDR1 is SGDLS and CDR2 is YYNGEE. V shed 0 bases, J shed 6 bases, and the junction held 2 bases outside the gene matches. CDR3 size: 14 residues. CDR3 bases: TGTGCCAGCAGCGTAGGGGGACAGCCCGGGGAGCTGTTTTTT. Translated: CASSVGGQPGELFF.

This CDR3 reads CASSNWTTDTQYF. The CDR3, as DNA: TGTGCCAGCAGCAATTGGACTACAGATACGCAGTATTTT. This chain connects TRBV7-9 to TRBJ2-3; tentatively, D is TRBD2 (5 bases). CDR1 and CDR2 from the germline V gene are SEHNR and FQNEAQ (reference sequence). The germline V and J ends were trimmed by 5 bases and 3 bases, with 9 bases remaining between them. CDR3 size: 13 residues.

The V and J genes are TRBV11-2 and TRBJ2-1; no definite D call. The V end lost 3 bases, the J end lost 6 bases, and 9 bases lay between the germline ends. Germline assignment: CDR1 SGHAT and CDR2 FQNNGV. The CDR3 spans 13 residues. The DNA for the CDR3 is TGTGCCAGCAGCTTTCCAGCGAGCAATGAGCAGTTCTTC. Protein: CASSFPASNEQFF.

The chain recombines TRBV28 with TRBJ1-3; D might be TRBD1 (5 bases). The CDR3 is made up of 14 amino acids. Germline loops: CDR1 MDHEN, CDR2 SYDVKM. V gave up 3 bases and J gave up 3 bases, with 9 bases separating them. In DNA form, the CDR3 reads TGTGCCAGCAGTTTTCTGGGGGGTGGAAACACCATATATTTT. This codes for CASSFLGGGNTIYF.

The CDR3 loop reads CASSLGAGVNTEAFF. The DNA of the CDR3 is TGTGCCAGCAGCTTAGGGGCCGGTGTGAACACTGAAGCTTTCTTT. This chain links TRBV7-6 with TRBJ1-1, with no clear D. This CDR3 is 15 amino acids long. Germline CDR1 and CDR2: SGHVS and FNYEAQ. Trimming stripped 1 base from V and 0 bases from J, with 9 bases between.

The table lists this clone with a count of one. The chain links TRBV7-2 to TRBJ2-3; the match to TRBD2 covers 8 bases. Per germline, CDR1 SGHTA and CDR2 FQGNSA. The CDR3 is made up of 17 amino acids. The ends lost 5 bases at V and 5 bases at J; junction bases unmatched: 15. The CDR3 region has the DNA TGTGCCAGCAGCCTTAGGACTAGCTCATTTAGGATAGATACGCAGTATTTT. It specifies CASSLRTSSFRIDTQYF.

The chain has TRBV5-4 and TRBJ2-7; D could derive from TRBD1 or TRBD2 (5 bases each). Trimming removed 5 bases from V and 4 bases from J, with 19 bases in between. The germline CDR1 and CDR2 sequences are SGHNT and YYREEE (reference sequence). This CDR3 has 15 residues. The DNA for the CDR3 is TGTGCCAGCAGTCTATCCACCGGGACCGTATACGAGCAGTACTTC. This translates into CASSLSTGTVYEQYF. Full variable domain (missing parts from reference TRBV5-4 and TRBJ2-7): ETGVTQSPTHLIKTRGQQVTLRCSSQSGHNTVSWYQQALGQGPQFIFQYYREEENGRGNFPPRFSGLQFPNYSSELNVNALELDDSALYLCASSLSTGTVYEQYFGPGTRLTVT.

To note about this clone: Within the sample, other DNA sequences also encode this same CDR3. This chain joins TRBV18 and TRBJ2-2; D gene uncertain. This CDR3 contains 13 residues. CDR1 is KGHSH and CDR2 is LQKENI in the germline V gene. V lost 3 bases and J lost 0, with 2 bases in between. The CDR3 is CASSPSNTGELFF. Written as DNA, the CDR3 is TGTGCCAGCTCACCTTCGAACACCGGGGAGCTGTTTTTT.

The chain recombines TRBV7-9 with TRBJ2-3, with TRBD2 matching over 10 bases. Germline CDR1 reads SEHNR; CDR2 reads FQNEAQ (reference sequence). The CDR3 runs 18 residues. Trimming removed 4 bases from V and 4 bases from J; junction bases left unmatched: 14. CDR3 DNA: TGTGCCAGCAGCTCCCCCGGGCCACTAGCGGGATTGGCAGATACGCAGTATTTT. It translates to CASSSPGPLAGLADTQYF.

This chain joins TRBV19 and TRBJ2-3, with TRBD1 identical over 7 bases. With V trimmed by 3 bases and J by 1 base, 4 bases remained unmatched. The CDR3 has 15 residues. Looked up from germline, CDR1 is LNHDA and CDR2 is SQIVND (reference sequence). Here the CDR3 DNA reads TGTGCCAGTAGTATGACAGGGCAACGCACAGATACGCAGTATTTT. The encoded protein is CASSMTGQRTDTQYF.

The chain recombines TRBV2 with TRBJ1-2; 7 nucleotides agree with TRBD1. Germline-derived CDR1 and CDR2 are SNHLY and FYNNEI. This CDR3 region has 16 residues. Trimming took 2 bases from V and 7 from J; bases not matched to a gene: 13. The CDR3 DNA reads TGTGCCAGCAGTGAAAATAGGGGACAGATCAATTCTGGCTACACCTTC. Residues: CASSENRGQINSGYTF.

J is TRBJ1-4 and V is TRBV7-2, with D hard to call. Germline loops: CDR1 SGHTA, CDR2 FQGNSA. CDR3 length equals 13 residues. Trimming stripped 4 bases from V and 6 bases from J, with 9 bases between. CDR3 region: CASSSRNDEKLFF. CDR3 sequence (DNA): TGTGCCAGCAGCTCGAGAAATGATGAAAAACTGTTTTTT.

This chain joins TRBV18 and TRBJ2-1; D remains ambiguous. The CDR3 has 13 residues. CDR1 and CDR2 (germline): KGHSH, LQKENI. Between the trimmed V and J ends, which lost 2 bases and 2 bases, there was a span of 4 bases. CDR3 sequence reads: CASSPGTYNEQFF. In DNA form, the CDR3 reads TGTGCCAGCTCACCAGGAACCTACAATGAGCAGTTCTTC.

The chain recombines TRBV7-9 with TRBJ2-7, with D perhaps matching TRBD1 (6 bases). Germline V lookup: CDR1 SEHNR, CDR2 FQNEAQ (reference sequence). The CDR3 runs 15 residues. V dropped 4 bases and J dropped 3 bases, with 16 bases sitting between them. The CDR3 loop reads CASSSEGTRYYEQYF. Here the CDR3 DNA reads TGTGCCAGCAGCTCTGAAGGGACACGTTACTACGAGCAGTACTTC.

This chain connects TRBV6-5 to TRBJ1-1; the D is unclear. This CDR3 comprises 15 residues. The germline gives CDR1 MNHEY, CDR2 SVGAGI. Trimming shortened V by 0 bases and J by 2 bases, and 10 bases separated the two germline ends. CDR3 in amino acids: CASSYSPGSNTEAFF. The DNA of the CDR3 is TGTGCCAGCAGTTACTCCCCCGGGTCTAACACTGAAGCTTTCTTT.

The gene calls are TRBV4-1 and TRBJ1-2; D gene unclear. V lost 4 bases and J 1 base, leaving 16 bases between the germline ends. The CDR3 has 16 amino acids. CDR1 is MGHRA, CDR2 YSYEKL, per germline. The DNA of the CDR3 is TGCGCCAGCAGCCCCGCTAGTATGGCCTTTAACTATGGCTACACCTTC. Its protein is CASSPASMAFNYGYTF.

The rearrangement joins TRBV7-9 to TRBJ1-2, with 7 bases lining up with TRBD1. This CDR3 is 13 amino acids long. Germline CDR1 is SEHNR and CDR2 is FQNEAQ (reference sequence). The junction had 8 bases not matched to a gene; V was cut back by 6 bases and J by 7 bases. The chain's CDR3 is CASSPDRVSGYTF. Here the CDR3 DNA reads TGTGCCAGCAGTCCAGACAGGGTCAGTGGCTACACCTTC.

This clone came up once. The V call is TRBV5-1, the J call TRBJ1-2, with 10 positions matching TRBD1. This CDR3 is 15 amino acids long. Germline CDR1 reads SGHRS; CDR2 reads YFSETQ. J was trimmed by 1 base and V by 3 bases; bases with no gene match: 3. The CDR3 spells CASSYGTGDNYGYTF. The CDR3 region has the DNA TGCGCCAGCAGCTATGGGACAGGGGATAACTATGGCTACACCTTC.

The genes are TRBV6-6 and TRBJ2-7, with 8 bases matching TRBD2. Germline V gene data show CDR1 as MNHNY and CDR2 as SVGAGI (reference sequence). This CDR3 is 14 amino acids long. With 6 bases clipped from V and 0 bases from J, the junction kept 4 bases outside the gene matches. The CDR3 protein is CASRGRGGSYEQYF. Written as DNA, the CDR3 is TGTGCCAGCAGGGGACGGGGGGGCTCCTACGAGCAGTACTTC.

The table lists this clone with a count of one. The genes are TRBV4-1 and TRBJ2-7, with a possible D match to TRBD1 (5 bases). CDR3 length equals 14 residues. The germline CDR1 and CDR2 sequences are MGHRA and YSYEKL. Trimming stripped 0 bases from V and 7 bases from J, with 13 bases between. CDR3 sequence: CASSQESRVGEQYF. The CDR3 DNA is TGCGCCAGCAGCCAAGAATCCAGGGTAGGAGAGCAGTACTTC.

The V gene is TRBV11-3, the J gene TRBJ2-3; TRBD2 is a possible D gene (5 bases). Trimming took 2 bases from V and 3 from J, leaving 15 bases between them. The length of the CDR3 is 16 residues. Germline V gives CDR1 SGHNT, CDR2 YENEEA. The CDR3 reads CASSLTGRVGTDTQYF. CDR3 nucleotides: TGTGCCAGCAGCTTAACTGGGCGGGTAGGGACAGATACGCAGTATTTT.

The rearrangement uses TRBV7-6 and TRBJ2-1; 12 bases are shared with TRBD2. This CDR3 is built from 16 residues. V trimming: 2 bases; J trimming: 9 bases; junction bases outside the gene matches: 8. Germline V gives CDR1 SGHVS, CDR2 FNYEAQ. The CDR3 DNA reads TGTGCCAGCAGCTTAAGTACTAGCGGGAGGTTCAGTGAGCAGTTCTTC. Translation gives CASSLSTSGRFSEQFF. Drawing the rest from reference TRBV7-6 and TRBJ2-1, the complete variable domain is GAGVSQSPRYKVTKRGQDVALRCDPISGHVSLYWYRQALGQGPEFLTYFNYEAQQDKSGLPNDRFSAERPEGSISTLTIQRTEQRDSAMYRCASSLSTSGRFSEQFFGPGTRLTVL.